The rows below give T cell receptor beta chains drawn from one sample of a study of T cell changes during pregnancy in multiple sclerosis. Assay used: immunoSEQ multiplex PCR; TCRdb lists only in-frame clones, some missing. The data hold 60,000 or so clones, with 90% observed a single time. Sequenced material: peripheral blood, taken in the second trimester of pregnancy. These receptors were taken from a female donor in good health, enrolled as a control in a pregnancy study. Both conserved end residues are part of each CDR3. D genes are given only for firm matches. Clone size is not always given. Where it is, it says once, few, many or a class for expanded clones.

j_call d_call clone_size v_call cdr3_aa cdr3_nt
TRBJ1-1 . . TRBV19 CASSKVGVPNTEAFF TGTGCCAGTAGTAAGGTAGGAGTACCTAACACTGAAGCTTTCTTT
TRBJ1-5 TRBD1 . TRBV30 CAWNAGGDQPQHF TGTGCCTGGAACGCAGGGGGCGATCAGCCCCAGCATTTT
TRBJ1-5 . . TRBV7-8 CASSANRGGNQPQHF TGTGCCAGCAGCGCGAATCGGGGGGGCAATCAGCCCCAGCATTTT
TRBJ2-3 . once TRBV6-6 CASRRRGTDTQYF TGTGCCAGCAGGAGACGGGGCACAGATACGCAGTATTTT
TRBJ2-7 TRBD1 . TRBV10-3 CAISAAQGAYEQYF TGTGCCATCAGTGCCGCCCAGGGGGCCTACGAGCAGTACTTC
TRBJ2-7 TRBD1 . TRBV28 CASRYSDRAFSYEQYF TGTGCCAGCCGCTACTCGGACAGGGCTTTTTCCTACGAGCAGTACTTC
TRBJ1-6 . . TRBV19 CASSIETGINSPLHF TGTGCCAGTAGTATAGAAACAGGAATCAATTCACCCCTCCACTTT
TRBJ2-1 . . TRBV10-1 CASSGLDEQFF TGCGCCAGCAGTGGACTGGATGAGCAGTTCTTC
TRBJ2-3 . . TRBV7-8 CASSQRQEAVDTDTQYF TGTGCCAGCAGCCAGAGGCAGGAGGCGGTTGATACAGATACGCAGTATTTT
TRBJ1-2 . . TRBV27 CASSPDPDIPYGYTF TGTGCCAGCAGTCCCGACCCCGACATTCCCTATGGCTACACCTTC
TRBJ2-3 . . TRBV27 CASTPGTRSTDTQYF TGTGCCAGCACGCCCGGGACAAGAAGCACAGATACGCAGTATTTT
TRBJ2-5 TRBD1 . TRBV4-1 CASSTQGQGGETQYF TGCGCCAGCAGCACTCAAGGACAGGGGGGTGAGACCCAGTACTTC
TRBJ2-3 TRBD2 . TRBV7-9 CASSSLAGGSTDTQYF TGTGCCAGCAGCTCCCTAGCGGGAGGGAGCACAGATACGCAGTATTTT
TRBJ2-1 TRBD2 . TRBV19 CASSMIAGEGNEQFF TGTGCCAGTAGTATGATAGCGGGAGAGGGGAATGAGCAGTTCTTC
TRBJ1-1 . . TRBV27 CASSLSYRDLGTEAFF TGTGCCAGCAGTTTATCATACAGGGATCTAGGTACTGAAGCTTTCTTT
TRBJ2-7 TRBD1 . TRBV9 CASSAAGRDRRSYEQYF TGTGCCAGCAGCGCAGCCGGCCGGGACAGGAGATCCTACGAGCAGTACTTC
TRBJ2-2 TRBD1 few TRBV27 CASREGQGIGELFF TGTGCCAGCAGGGAAGGACAGGGGATCGGGGAGCTGTTTTTT
TRBJ2-1 TRBD1 once TRBV6-6 CASSYGSGTGGNEQFF TGTGCCAGCAGTTACGGATCCGGGACAGGGGGCAATGAGCAGTTCTTC
TRBJ2-6 . . TRBV15 CATSREGPGFGANVLTF TGTGCCACCAGCAGAGAGGGGCCAGGGTTTGGGGCCAACGTCCTGACTTTC
TRBJ2-3 . . TRBV11-3 CASSGPDPIARGTDTQYF TGTGCCAGCAGCGGCCCCGATCCTATAGCGAGAGGCACAGATACGCAGTATTTT
TRBJ1-3 . . TRBV7-6 CASSRGAERTIYF TGTGCCAGCAGCCGCGGGGCGGAGAGGACCATATATTTT
TRBJ2-5 TRBD2 . TRBV4-1 CASSLPGLETAQYF TGCGCCAGCAGCCTCCCGGGACTAGAGACGGCCCAGTACTTC
TRBJ2-5 . . TRBV27 CASGAGGETQYF TGTGCCAGCGGGGCAGGCGGAGAGACCCAGTACTTC